Included here is one TCR beta chain sequence, with context. Some clones are missing from TCRdb's copy, which holds only in-frame ones; the method was immunoSEQ multiplex PCR. Seen here are 550,000 to 700,000 clones, around four fifths observed once, and the top ten hold roughly 1.9%. This sample was included in a study of shared clonotypes between healthy human individuals. Study overall: Researchers assigned three CD4 naive, three CD4 memory, two CD8 naive and one CD8 memory plate to each donor.

Germline V gene lookup returns CDR1 MNHEY and CDR2 SVGAGI. The V gene lost 7 bases and the J gene lost 4 bases, with 14 bases spanning the gap. This CDR3 region has 13 residues. Memory CD4+ cells were the fraction left after CD45RA+ naive selection. The sample comprised memory CD4+ T cells sorted from blood. Sample subset: CD45RA-negative fraction. The receptor was derived from a woman in her 30s in good health. The chain employs TRBV6-5 and TRBJ2-7; D is undetermined. CDR3 sequence: CASTAGSLYEQYF. As DNA, the CDR3 is TGTGCCAGCACTGCTGGGTCGTTATACGAGCAGTACTTC.